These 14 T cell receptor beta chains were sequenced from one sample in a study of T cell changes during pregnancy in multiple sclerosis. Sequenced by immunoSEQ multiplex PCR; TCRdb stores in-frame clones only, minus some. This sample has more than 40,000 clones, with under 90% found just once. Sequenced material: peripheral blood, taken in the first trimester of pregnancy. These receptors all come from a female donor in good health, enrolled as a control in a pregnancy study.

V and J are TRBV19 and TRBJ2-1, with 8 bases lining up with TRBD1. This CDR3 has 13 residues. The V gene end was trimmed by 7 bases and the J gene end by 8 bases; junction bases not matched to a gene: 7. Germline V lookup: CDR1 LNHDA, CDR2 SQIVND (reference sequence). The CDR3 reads CASKDRDRDEQFF. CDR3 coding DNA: TGTGCCAGTAAGGACAGGGACAGAGATGAGCAGTTCTTC.

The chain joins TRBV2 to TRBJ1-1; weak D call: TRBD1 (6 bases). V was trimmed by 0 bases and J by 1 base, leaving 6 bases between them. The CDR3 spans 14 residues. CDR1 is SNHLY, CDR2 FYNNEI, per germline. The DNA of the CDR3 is TGTGCCAGCAGTGAAGCAGGGGGGAACACTGAAGCTTTCTTT. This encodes CASSEAGGNTEAFF.

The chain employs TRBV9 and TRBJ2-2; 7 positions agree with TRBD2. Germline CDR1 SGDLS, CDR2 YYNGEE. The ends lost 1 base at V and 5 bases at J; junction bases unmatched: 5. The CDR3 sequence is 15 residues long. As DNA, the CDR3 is TGTGCCAGCAGCGTATTAGCGGGCGCAACCGGGGAGCTGTTTTTT. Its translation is CASSVLAGATGELFF.

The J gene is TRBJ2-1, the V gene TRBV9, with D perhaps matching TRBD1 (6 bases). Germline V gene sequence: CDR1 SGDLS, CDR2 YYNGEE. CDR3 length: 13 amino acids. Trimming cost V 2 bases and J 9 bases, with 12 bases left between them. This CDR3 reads CASSVQGTGEQFF. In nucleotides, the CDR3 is TGTGCCAGCAGCGTTCAGGGGACGGGTGAGCAGTTCTTC. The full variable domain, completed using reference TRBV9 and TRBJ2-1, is DSGVTQTPKHLITATGQRVTLRCSPRSGDLSVYWYQQSLDQGLQFLIQYYNGEERAKGNILERFSAQQFPDLHSELNLSSLELGDSALYFCASSVQGTGEQFFGPGTRLTVL.

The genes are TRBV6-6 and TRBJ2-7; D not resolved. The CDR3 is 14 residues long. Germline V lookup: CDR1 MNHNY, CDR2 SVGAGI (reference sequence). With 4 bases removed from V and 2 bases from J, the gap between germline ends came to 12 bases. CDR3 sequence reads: CASSSTYSTYEQYF. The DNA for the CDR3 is TGTGCCAGCAGTTCCACATACAGTACCTACGAGCAGTACTTC.

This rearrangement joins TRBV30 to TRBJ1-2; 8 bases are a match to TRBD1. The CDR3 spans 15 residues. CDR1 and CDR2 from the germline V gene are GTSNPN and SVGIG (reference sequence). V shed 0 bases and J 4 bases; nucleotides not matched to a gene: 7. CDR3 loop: CAWSVRQGFGYGYTF. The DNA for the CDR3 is TGTGCCTGGAGTGTGAGACAGGGGTTCGGCTATGGCTACACCTTC.

This CDR3 reads CASSGTGKAILVSYEQYF. The CDR3 DNA is TGTGCCAGCAGTGGGACAGGAAAAGCGATTTTGGTTTCCTACGAGCAGTACTTC. V and J are TRBV2 and TRBJ2-7; 7 positions agree with TRBD1. V gave up 4 bases and J gave up 1 base; unmatched junction bases: 16. Germline assignment: CDR1 SNHLY and CDR2 FYNNEI. CDR3 length: 18 residues. The full variable domain, with the rest looked up from reference TRBV2 and TRBJ2-7, is EPEVTQTPSHQVTQMGQEVILRCVPISNHLYFYWYRQILGQKVEFLVSFYNNEISEKSEIFDDQFSVERPDGSNFTLKIRSTKLEDSAMYFCASSGTGKAILVSYEQYFGPGTRLTVT.

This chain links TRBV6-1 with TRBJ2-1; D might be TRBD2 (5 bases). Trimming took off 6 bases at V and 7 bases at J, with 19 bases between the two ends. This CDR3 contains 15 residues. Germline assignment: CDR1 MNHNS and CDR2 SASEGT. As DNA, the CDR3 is TGTGCCAGCAGCTTGACCGACTGGGAGTCAAATGAGCAGTTCTTC. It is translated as CASSLTDWESNEQFF.

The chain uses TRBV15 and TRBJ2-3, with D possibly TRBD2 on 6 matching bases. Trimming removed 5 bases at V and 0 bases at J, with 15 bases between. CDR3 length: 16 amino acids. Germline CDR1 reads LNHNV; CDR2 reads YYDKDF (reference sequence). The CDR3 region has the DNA TGTGCCACCAGCCCGCGGGACCGCGCCAGCACAGATACGCAGTATTTT. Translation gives CATSPRDRASTDTQYF.

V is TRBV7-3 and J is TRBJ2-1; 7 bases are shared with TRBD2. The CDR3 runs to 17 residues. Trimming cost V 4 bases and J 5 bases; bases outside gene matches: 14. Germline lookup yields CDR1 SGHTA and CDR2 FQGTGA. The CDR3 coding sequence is TGTGCCAGCAGCTCAAAACCACGGGGGAGGGGAAACAATGAGCAGTTCTTC. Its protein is CASSSKPRGRGNNEQFF.

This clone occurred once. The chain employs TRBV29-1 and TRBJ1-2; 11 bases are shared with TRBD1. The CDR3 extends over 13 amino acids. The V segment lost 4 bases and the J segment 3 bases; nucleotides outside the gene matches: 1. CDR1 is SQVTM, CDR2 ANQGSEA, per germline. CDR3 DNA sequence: TGCAGCGTTGGGACAGGGGGCGACTATGGCTACACCTTC. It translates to CSVGTGGDYGYTF.

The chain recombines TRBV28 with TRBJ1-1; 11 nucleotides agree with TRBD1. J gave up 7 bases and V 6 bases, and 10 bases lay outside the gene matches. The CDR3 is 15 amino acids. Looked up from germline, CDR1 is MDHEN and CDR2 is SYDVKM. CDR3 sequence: CASSIWTGGFSEAFF. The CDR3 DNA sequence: TGTGCCAGCAGCATCTGGACAGGGGGCTTTAGTGAAGCTTTCTTT.

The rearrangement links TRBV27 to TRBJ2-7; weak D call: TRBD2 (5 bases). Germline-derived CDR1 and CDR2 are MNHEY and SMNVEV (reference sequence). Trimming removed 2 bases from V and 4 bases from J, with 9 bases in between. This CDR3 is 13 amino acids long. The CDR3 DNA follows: TGTGCCAGCAGTTTAAACTCGGGGTACGAGCAGTACTTC. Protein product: CASSLNSGYEQYF.

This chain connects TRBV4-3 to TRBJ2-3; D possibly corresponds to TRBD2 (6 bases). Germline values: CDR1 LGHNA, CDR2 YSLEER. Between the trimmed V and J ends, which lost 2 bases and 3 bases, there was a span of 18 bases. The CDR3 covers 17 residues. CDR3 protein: CASSQLLGGSGTDTQYF. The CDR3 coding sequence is TGCGCCAGCAGCCAATTATTGGGGGGATCGGGGACAGATACGCAGTATTTT.